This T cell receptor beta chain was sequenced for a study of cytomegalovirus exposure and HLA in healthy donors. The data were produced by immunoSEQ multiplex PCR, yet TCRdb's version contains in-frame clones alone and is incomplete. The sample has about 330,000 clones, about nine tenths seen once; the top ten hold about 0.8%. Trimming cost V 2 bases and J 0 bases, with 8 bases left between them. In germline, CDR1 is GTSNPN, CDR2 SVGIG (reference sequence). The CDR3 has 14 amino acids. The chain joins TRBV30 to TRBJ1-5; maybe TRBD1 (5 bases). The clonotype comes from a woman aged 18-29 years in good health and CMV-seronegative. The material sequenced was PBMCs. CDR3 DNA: TGTGCCTGGAGTCGTACAGGTAGCAATCAGCCCCAGCATTTT. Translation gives CAWSRTGSNQPQHF.